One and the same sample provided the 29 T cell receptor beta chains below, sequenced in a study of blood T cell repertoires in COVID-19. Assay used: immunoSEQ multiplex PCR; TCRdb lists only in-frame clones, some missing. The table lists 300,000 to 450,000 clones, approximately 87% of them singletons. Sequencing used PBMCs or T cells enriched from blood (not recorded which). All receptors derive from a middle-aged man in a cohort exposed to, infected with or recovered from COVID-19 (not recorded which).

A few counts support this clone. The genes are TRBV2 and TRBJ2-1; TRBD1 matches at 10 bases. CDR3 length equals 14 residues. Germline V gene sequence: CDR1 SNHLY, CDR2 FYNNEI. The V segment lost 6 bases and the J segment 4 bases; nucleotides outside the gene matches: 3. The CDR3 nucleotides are TGTGCCAGCAGAGACAGGGGGCGTTACAATGAGCAGTTCTTC. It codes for CASRDRGRYNEQFF.

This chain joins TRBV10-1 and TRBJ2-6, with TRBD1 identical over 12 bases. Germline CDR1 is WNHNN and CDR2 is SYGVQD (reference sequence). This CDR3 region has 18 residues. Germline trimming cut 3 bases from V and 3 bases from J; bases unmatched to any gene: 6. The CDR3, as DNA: TGCGCCAGCAGTGATCCGGGACAGGGGGCTGGTGGGGCCAACGTCCTGACTTTC. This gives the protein CASSDPGQGAGGANVLTF.

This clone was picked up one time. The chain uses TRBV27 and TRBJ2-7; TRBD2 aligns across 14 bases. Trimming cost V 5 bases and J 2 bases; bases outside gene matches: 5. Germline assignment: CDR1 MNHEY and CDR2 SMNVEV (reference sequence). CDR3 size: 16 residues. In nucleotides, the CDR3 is TGTGCCAGCAGTCCAGGGACTAGCGGGAGCCCCTACGAGCAGTACTTC. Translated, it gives CASSPGTSGSPYEQYF.

CDR3 region: CASSIAGVTDTQYF. For the CDR3, the DNA is TGCGCCAGCAGTATAGCGGGAGTAACAGATACGCAGTATTTT. V usage is TRBV10-2 and J usage is TRBJ2-3; 9 bases map to TRBD2. The CDR3 spans 14 residues. The germline gives CDR1 WSHSY, CDR2 SAAADI. Unmatched junction bases numbered 3, after V lost 5 bases and J lost 3 bases.

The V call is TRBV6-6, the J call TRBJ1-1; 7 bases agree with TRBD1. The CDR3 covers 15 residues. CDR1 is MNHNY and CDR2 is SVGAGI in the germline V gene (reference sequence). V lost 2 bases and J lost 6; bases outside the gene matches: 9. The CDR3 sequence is CASSYPGTGVPEAFF. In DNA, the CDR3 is TGTGCCAGCAGTTACCCCGGTACAGGGGTCCCTGAAGCTTTCTTT.

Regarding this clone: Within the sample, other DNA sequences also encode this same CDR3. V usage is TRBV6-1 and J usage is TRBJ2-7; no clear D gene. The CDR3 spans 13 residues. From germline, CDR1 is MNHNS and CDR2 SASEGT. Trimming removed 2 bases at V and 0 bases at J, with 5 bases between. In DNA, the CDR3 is TGTGCCAGCAGTGAACCGAGCTCCTACGAGCAGTACTTC. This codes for CASSEPSSYEQYF.

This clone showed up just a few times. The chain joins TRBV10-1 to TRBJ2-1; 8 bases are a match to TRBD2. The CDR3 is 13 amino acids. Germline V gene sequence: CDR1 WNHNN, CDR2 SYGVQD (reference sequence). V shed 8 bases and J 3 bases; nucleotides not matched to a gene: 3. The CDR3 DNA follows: TGCGCCAGCGGGGGGACTAGCTACAATGAGCAGTTCTTC. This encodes CASGGTSYNEQFF.

This CDR3 reads CASSQTGQGAYEQYF. CDR3 DNA sequence: TGTGCCAGCAGCCAAACGGGACAGGGGGCTTACGAGCAGTACTTC. This chain connects TRBV3-1 (or the pseudogene TRBV3-2) to TRBJ2-7; 12 bases are a match to TRBD1. V trimming: 2 bases; J trimming: 4 bases; junction bases outside the gene matches: 3. Per germline, CDR1 LGHDT and CDR2 YNNKEL (reference sequence). The CDR3 runs 15 residues.

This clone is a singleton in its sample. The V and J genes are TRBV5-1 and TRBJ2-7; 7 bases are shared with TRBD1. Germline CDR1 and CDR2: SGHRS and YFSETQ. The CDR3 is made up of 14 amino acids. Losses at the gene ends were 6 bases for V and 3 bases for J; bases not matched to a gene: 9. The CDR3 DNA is TGCGCCAGCACCTCAGGGGGTCTGAACTACGAGCAGTACTTC. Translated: CASTSGGLNYEQYF.

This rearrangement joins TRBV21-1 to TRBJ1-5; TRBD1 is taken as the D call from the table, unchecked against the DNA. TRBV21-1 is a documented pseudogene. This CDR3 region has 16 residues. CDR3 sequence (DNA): TGTGCCAGCAGCGGATTTAGGGGGCTTAGCAATCAGCCCCAGCATTTT. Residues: CASSGFRGLSNQPQHF.

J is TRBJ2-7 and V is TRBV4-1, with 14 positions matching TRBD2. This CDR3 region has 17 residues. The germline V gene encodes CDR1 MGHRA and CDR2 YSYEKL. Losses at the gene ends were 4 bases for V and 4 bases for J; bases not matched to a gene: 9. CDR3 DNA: TGCGCCAGCAGCCGAAGACTAGCGGGAGGGCCGGGTTACGAGCAGTACTTC. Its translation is CASSRRLAGGPGYEQYF.

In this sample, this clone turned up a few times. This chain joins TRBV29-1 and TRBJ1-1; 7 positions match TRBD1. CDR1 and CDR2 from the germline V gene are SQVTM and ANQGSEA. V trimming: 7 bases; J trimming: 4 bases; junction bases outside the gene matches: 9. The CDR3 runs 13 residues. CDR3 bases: TGCAGCGCAAGGGGGCGGGGTTTCACTGAAGCTTTCTTT. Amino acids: CSARGRGFTEAFF. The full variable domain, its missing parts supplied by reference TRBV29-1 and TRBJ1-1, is SAVISQKPSRDICQRGTSLTIQCQVDSQVTMMFWYRQQPGQSLTLIATANQGSEATYESGFVIDKFPISRPNLTFSTLTVSNMSPEDSSIYLCSARGRGFTEAFFGQGTRLTVV.

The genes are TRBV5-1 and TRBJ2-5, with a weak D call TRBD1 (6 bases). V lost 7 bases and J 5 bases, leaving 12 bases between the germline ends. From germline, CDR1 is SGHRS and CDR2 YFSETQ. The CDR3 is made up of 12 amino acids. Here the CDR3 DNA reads TGCGCCAGCCGGACAGTCGGGGAGACCCAGTACTTC. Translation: CASRTVGETQYF.

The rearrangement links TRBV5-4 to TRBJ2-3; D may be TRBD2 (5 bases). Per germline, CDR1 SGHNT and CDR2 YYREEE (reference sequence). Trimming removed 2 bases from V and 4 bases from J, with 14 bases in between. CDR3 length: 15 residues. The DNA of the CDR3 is TGTGCCAGCAGCTTTAGTGGGAGTGGCGCAGATACGCAGTATTTT. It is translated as CASSFSGSGADTQYF.

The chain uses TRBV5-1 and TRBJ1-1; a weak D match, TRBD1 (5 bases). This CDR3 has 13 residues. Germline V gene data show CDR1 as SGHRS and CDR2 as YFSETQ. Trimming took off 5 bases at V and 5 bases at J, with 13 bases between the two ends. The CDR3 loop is CASSDSLVTEAFF. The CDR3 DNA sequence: TGCGCCAGCAGTGACAGTCTAGTGACTGAAGCTTTCTTT.

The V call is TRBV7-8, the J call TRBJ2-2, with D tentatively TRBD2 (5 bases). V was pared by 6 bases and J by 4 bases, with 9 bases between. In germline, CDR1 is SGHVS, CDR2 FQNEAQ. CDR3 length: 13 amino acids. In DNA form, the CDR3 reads TGTGCCAGCAGGGAGGTGATCACCGGGGAGCTGTTTTTT. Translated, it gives CASREVITGELFF.

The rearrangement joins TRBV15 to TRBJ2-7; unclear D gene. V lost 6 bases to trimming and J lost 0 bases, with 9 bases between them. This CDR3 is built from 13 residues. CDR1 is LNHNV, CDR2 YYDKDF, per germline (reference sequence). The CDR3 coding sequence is TGTGCCACCAGTCAGTGGAGCTCCTACGAGCAGTACTTC. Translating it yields CATSQWSSYEQYF.

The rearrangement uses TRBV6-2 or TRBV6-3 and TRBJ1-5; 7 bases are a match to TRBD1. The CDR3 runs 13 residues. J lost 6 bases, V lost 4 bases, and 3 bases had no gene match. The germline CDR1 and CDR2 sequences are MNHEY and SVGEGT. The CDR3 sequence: CASSLGGGQPQHF. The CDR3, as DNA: TGTGCCAGCAGTTTAGGGGGCGGTCAGCCCCAGCATTTT.

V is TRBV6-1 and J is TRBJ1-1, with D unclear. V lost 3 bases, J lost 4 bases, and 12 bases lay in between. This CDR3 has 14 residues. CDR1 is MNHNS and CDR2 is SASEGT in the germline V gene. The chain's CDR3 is CASSEPGGGTEAFF. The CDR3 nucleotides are TGTGCCAGCAGTGAGCCGGGTGGAGGCACTGAAGCTTTCTTT.

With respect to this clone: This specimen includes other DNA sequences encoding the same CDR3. CDR3 coding DNA: TGTGCCAGCAGCCCCTCTAGGGATACGCAGTATTTT. This gives the protein CASSPSRDTQYF. This chain links TRBV3-1 (or the pseudogene TRBV3-2) with TRBJ2-3, with D unresolved. The length of the CDR3 is 12 residues. Germline values: CDR1 LGHDT, CDR2 YNNKEL (reference sequence). V was shortened by 4 bases and J by 6 bases, with 8 bases between the two germline ends.

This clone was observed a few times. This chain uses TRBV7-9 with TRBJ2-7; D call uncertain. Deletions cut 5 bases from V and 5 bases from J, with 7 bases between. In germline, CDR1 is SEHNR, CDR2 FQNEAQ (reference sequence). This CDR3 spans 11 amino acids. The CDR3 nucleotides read TGTGCCAGCAGCCCCAACAACGAGCAGTACTTC. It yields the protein CASSPNNEQYF.

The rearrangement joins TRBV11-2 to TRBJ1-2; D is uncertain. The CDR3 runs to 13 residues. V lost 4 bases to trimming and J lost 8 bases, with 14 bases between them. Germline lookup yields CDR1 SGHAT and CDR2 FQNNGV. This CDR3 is CASSSIEGSGYTF. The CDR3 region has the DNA TGTGCCAGCAGCTCGATAGAGGGAAGCGGCTACACCTTC. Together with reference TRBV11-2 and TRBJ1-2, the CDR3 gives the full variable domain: EAGVAQSPRYKIIEKRQSVAFWCNPISGHATLYWYQQILGQGPKLLIQFQNNGVVDDSQLPKDRFSAERLKGVDSTLKIQPAKLEDSAVYLCASSSIEGSGYTFGSGTRLTVV.

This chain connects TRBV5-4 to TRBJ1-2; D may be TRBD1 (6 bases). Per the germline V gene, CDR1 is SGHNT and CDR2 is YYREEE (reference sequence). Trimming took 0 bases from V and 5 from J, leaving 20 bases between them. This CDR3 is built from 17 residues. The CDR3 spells CASSLEQLRQATYGYTF. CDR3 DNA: TGTGCCAGCAGCTTGGAGCAACTCAGACAGGCAACTTATGGCTACACCTTC.

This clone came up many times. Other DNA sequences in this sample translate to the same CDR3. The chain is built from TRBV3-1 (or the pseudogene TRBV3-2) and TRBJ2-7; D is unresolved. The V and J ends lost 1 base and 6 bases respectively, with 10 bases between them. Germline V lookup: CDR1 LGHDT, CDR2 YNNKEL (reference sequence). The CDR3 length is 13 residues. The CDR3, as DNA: TGTGCCAGCAGCCAAGGGGCCAGTAGCGAGCAGTACTTC. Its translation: CASSQGASSEQYF.

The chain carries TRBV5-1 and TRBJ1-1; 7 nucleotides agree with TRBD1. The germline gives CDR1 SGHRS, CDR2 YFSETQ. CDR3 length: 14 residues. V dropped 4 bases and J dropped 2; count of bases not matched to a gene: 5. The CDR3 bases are TGCGCCAGCAGCGCGGACAGGCGAAACACTGAAGCTTTCTTT. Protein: CASSADRRNTEAFF.

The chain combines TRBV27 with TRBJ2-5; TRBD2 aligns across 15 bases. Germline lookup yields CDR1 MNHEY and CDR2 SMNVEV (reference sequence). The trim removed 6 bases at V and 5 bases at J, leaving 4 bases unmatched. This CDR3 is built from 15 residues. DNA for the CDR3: TGTGCCAGCAGGGGACTAGCGGGAGGTGAGGAGACCCAGTACTTC. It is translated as CASRGLAGGEETQYF.

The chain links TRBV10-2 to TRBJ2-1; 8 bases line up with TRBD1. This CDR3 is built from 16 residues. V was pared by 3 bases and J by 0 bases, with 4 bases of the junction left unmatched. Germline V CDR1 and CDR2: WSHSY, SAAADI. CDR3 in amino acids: CASSEWTGSSYNEQFF. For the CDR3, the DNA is TGCGCCAGCAGTGAATGGACAGGGAGCTCCTACAATGAGCAGTTCTTC.

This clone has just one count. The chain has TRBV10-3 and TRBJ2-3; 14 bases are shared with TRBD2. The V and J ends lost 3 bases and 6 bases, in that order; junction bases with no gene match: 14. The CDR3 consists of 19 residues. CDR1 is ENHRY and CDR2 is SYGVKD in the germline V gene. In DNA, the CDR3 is TGTGCCATCAGTGAACGTTCCCCGGGACTAGCGGGAGATGGGGATACGCAGTATTTT. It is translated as CAISERSPGLAGDGDTQYF.

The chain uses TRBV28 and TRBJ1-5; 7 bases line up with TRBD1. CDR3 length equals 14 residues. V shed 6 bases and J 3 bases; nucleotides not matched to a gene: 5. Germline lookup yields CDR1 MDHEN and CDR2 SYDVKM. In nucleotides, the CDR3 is TGTGCCAGCAGCCCGGGACAGTACAATCAGCCCCAGCATTTT. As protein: CASSPGQYNQPQHF.